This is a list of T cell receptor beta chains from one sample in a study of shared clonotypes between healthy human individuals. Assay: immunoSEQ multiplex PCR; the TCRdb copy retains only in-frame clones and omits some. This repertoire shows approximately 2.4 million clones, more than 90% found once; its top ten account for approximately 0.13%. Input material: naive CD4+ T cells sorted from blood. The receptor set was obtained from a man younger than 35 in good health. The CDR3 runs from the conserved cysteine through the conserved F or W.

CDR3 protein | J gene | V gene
CASSVSGRALYETQYF | TRBJ2-5 | TRBV7-6
CASSFTGTAYGYTF | TRBJ1-2 | TRBV6-5
CASSGTSGSGEQFF | TRBJ2-1 | TRBV19
CASSPSGGPQETQYF | TRBJ2-5 | TRBV6-1
CASTDSGRYEQYF | TRBJ2-7 | TRBV7-9
CASSSPGQGFFYEQYF | TRBJ2-7 | TRBV28
CASSPRDPGQPQHF | TRBJ1-5 | TRBV7-8
CASSPGRRYNSPLHF | TRBJ1-6 | TRBV5-4
CASSASTDTQYF | TRBJ2-3 | TRBV2
CASKIVGTGELFF | TRBJ2-2 | TRBV19
CASSRDRGVSETQYF | TRBJ2-5 | TRBV18
CASSESPGWGNTEAFF | TRBJ1-1 | TRBV2
CASSLDVGTKTQYF | TRBJ2-5 | TRBV11-2
CASSFGGGANYNSPLHF | TRBJ1-6 | TRBV7-9
CASSIVDSLGQQETQYF | TRBJ2-5 | TRBV19
CASSGTGVTGELFF | TRBJ2-2 | TRBV19
CASREFTEAFF | TRBJ1-1 | TRBV5-1
CASRGPNEKLFF | TRBJ1-4 | TRBV28
CASSPTGYEDEQFF | TRBJ2-1 | TRBV18
CASKRRGDTGELFF | TRBJ2-2 | TRBV19
CSVSRGTSGSNEQFF | TRBJ2-1 | TRBV29-1
CASSIGTAILSGANVLTF | TRBJ2-6 | TRBV19
CASSQDGSSGRGTQYF | TRBJ2-5 | TRBV4-1
CASSPGGVNTGELFF | TRBJ2-2 | TRBV11-3
CASSLAGGSYYEQYF | TRBJ2-7 | TRBV7-2
CASGHRGDTQYF | TRBJ2-3 | TRBV25-1
CASSLERIDAPLHF | TRBJ1-6 | TRBV5-1
CAIKKGDNEQFF | TRBJ2-1 | TRBV10-3
CASGSRTGNQPQHF | TRBJ1-5 | TRBV27
CASSWTGLSEQYF | TRBJ2-7 | TRBV27
CASSPTYRGQPQHF | TRBJ1-5 | TRBV19
CASSLLAGGTDTQYF | TRBJ2-3 | TRBV5-6
CASSLDLALAGEQYF | . | TRBV11-2
CASSSTSLRGELFF | TRBJ2-2 | TRBV5-4
CASSLTNTEAFF | TRBJ1-1 | TRBV5-4
CASSAKRGGQETQYF | TRBJ2-5 | TRBV2
CASSPRGRETDTQYF | TRBJ2-3 | TRBV9
CASSPINGPYEQYF | TRBJ2-7 | TRBV5-8
CASSPRSSYEQYF | TRBJ2-7 | TRBV2
CASSFGPNQPQHF | TRBJ1-5 | TRBV7-3
CAALRSDSYEQYF | TRBJ2-7 | TRBV10-1
CASSPPGQGDEQYF | TRBJ2-7 | TRBV5-1
CASSISGTANTEAFF | TRBJ1-1 | TRBV5-4
CASSMKGRYGYTF | TRBJ1-2 | TRBV19
CATSRARRDYEQFF | TRBJ2-1 | TRBV15
CASSPEDSVGEQFF | TRBJ2-1 | TRBV18
CASSPSLGTQDGYTF | TRBJ1-2 | TRBV18
CASSQTSSLQETQYF | TRBJ2-5 | TRBV18
CASSETFHRVGEKLFF | TRBJ1-4 | TRBV25-1
CASTNNKRQGGGYGYTF | TRBJ1-2 | TRBV21-1
CASRAGSYEQYF | TRBJ2-7 | TRBV11-2
CASSRTGPSATNEKLFF | TRBJ1-4 | TRBV5-1
CASRLLAGIRYEQYF | TRBJ2-7 | TRBV5-6
CASSSPAWTGGPNEKLFF | TRBJ1-4 | TRBV11-2
CASSAGTGYGYTF | TRBJ1-2 | TRBV7-8
CSVSGTVLTNYGYTF | TRBJ1-2 | TRBV29-1
CSANSYPEQYF | TRBJ2-7 | TRBV20-1
CASSYGQGNSPLHF | TRBJ1-6 | TRBV5-1
CASSHGTTKGDYGYTF | TRBJ1-2 | TRBV28
CASSFSGTTDTQYF | TRBJ2-3 | TRBV18